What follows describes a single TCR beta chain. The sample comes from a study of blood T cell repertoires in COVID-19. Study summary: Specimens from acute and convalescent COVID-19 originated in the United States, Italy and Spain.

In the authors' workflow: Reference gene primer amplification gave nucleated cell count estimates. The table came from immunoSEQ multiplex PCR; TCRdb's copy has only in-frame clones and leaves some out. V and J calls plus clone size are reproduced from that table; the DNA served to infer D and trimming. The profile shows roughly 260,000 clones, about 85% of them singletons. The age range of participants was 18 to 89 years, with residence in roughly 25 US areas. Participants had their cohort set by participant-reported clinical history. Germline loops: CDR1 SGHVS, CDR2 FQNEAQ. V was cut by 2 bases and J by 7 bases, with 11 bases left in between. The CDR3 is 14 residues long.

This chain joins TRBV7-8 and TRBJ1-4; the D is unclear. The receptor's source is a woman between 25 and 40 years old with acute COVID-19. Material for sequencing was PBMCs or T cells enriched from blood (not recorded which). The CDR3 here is CASSLRTSGEKLFF. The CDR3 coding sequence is TGTGCCAGCAGCTTAAGGACTAGCGGTGAAAAACTGTTTTTT.